This TCR beta chain was sequenced in a study of long-term antiretroviral therapy in people with HIV (dated by TCRdb to between 2021 and 2024). Concerning the study at large: The earliest samples were collected approximately a decade before the 2015 WHO recommendation for immediate ART, a period when ART was typically delayed until CD4 counts fell. From fewer than 35 adults with confirmed HIV infection, the cohort provided roughly 200 cryopreserved PBMC samples, gathered serially across a mean of around six years (range 1-12). Whether ART initiation and durable HIV suppression were associated with changes in peripheral blood TRB repertoire composition and diversity was tested in a retrospective serial study. No cross-contamination during QIAcube processing was shown when test extractions of a monoclonal T-cell line were performed alongside roughly 30 polyclonal samples. About 40% of the 30 participants with HIV were female. What the research found in general, with its limitations: Because pre-ART samples had limited cell numbers, unsorted PBMC were profiled rather than sorted CD4+ and CD8+ T cells. The samples span the years 2004 to 2017, and the ART regimens used at that time may not be as effective as current regimens. Expanded TRB clones identified before ART initiation dominated the repertoire at all time points, although this dominance fluctuated and declined in many PLHIV after ART. Limited PBMC availability meant only the TCR beta chain was sequenced, without alpha chain pairing. No data were available on ART adherence, viral resistance or therapy changes, limiting inferences about post-ART repertoire changes. CDR3 length ranges in HIV repertoires were narrower than in controls, and network structure suggested an antigen-experienced repertoire with only a slight naive shift after ART. A significant increase in TRB diversity was found to be associated with ART initiation, although TRB diversity was observed to remain significantly below that of transplant donor controls even after long-term ART.

The immunoSEQ hsTCRB v3.0 assay was used at survey level resolution for TRB variable region sequencing. A depth of roughly 40,000-55,000 T-cell genomes per sample was targeted for TRB sequencing. Pooled TRB libraries were sequenced on an Illumina MiSeq with a v3 150-cycle kit. Concerning the study's data processing: Repertoire analysis was performed in R inside a reproducible Nextflow workflow that covered QC, data transformation and analysis. LymphoSeq2, an R package for exploring AIRR-Seq data, was used to implement custom analyses. After excluding a few samples that yielded fewer than 5000 total TRB sequences, 188 HIV repertoires remained for analysis. Of the 188 retained HIV repertoires, about 60 were collected before and about 130 after ART initiation. Each repertoire was downsampled to 5000 TRB nucleotide sequences, and summary statistics were averaged across 100 downsampling iterations. Only TRB sequences with CDR3 regions of at least seven amino acids were retained for analysis. A Shannon entropy-derived clonality score and the Gini coefficient were used to measure diversity. In the repertoire networks, any two of the top 5000 CDR3 amino acid sequences were connected whenever the two sequences differed by an edit distance of one. Antigen specificity groups and MHC restriction were predicted for TRB CDR3 amino acid sequences with GLIPH2. To flag known CMV, EBV, HIV or tissue antigen associations, CDR3 amino acid sequences were matched against VDJdb and McPAS-TCR. Pre-ART, post-ART and control groups were compared with Wilcoxon signed-rank tests and Holm-Bonferroni correction. Entries here come from immuneACCESS through TCRdb and include only in-frame sequences with V and J called. Some clones fail to appear in such tables; in the studies checked, an unresolved V gene covers under half of the shortfall, and the cause of the remainder is unknown. Clone size and the V and J calls come from that table; the DNA yielded D and trimming. This sample has approximately 21,000 clones in its table, and about 80% of those were observed once. The top ten clonotypes cover about 4.5% of the sample.

Turning to this clone: What antigen it recognizes has not been identified. Base qualities are missing; no much larger clone stands one base away.

Via the germline V gene, CDR1 is SGHRS and CDR2 YFSETQ. The CDR3 numbers 16 residues from cysteine through phenylalanine. CDR3 DNA only is kept here, 48 bases in frame from base 1. V has 4 bases trimmed and J has 4 bases trimmed; junction bases matching no gene number 12. To be included, a participant needed at least one PBMC sample from before ART initiation plus at least two post-ART samples. Treatment was received in the United States of America by all participants with HIV. Before DNA extraction, cryopreserved samples of roughly 0.85-11 million PBMC were thawed and then washed. At the time of the earliest PBMC sample for each participant with HIV, ages ranged from roughly 20 to 54 years. PBMC samples from each participant spanned 1-4 timepoints before ART initiation and 2-8 timepoints after ART initiation, with a median of 7 samples. For every participant, serial HIV viral load, CD4+ T-cell count, ART history and demographic data were obtained. Genomic DNA was extracted from unsorted PBMC with a Qiagen kit on a QIAcube, with processing performed in batches of 12 samples.

The sequences come from unsorted PBMCs, collected less than 6 years after starting antiretroviral therapy. The TCR comes from a man aged 25 to 40 with HIV. The sequence links TRBV5-1 to TRBJ2-7; 9 central bases correspond to TRBD2. CDR3 loop: CASSREAGTSKYEQYF. The DNA reads as follows: TGCGCCAGCAGCCGAGAAGCCGGGACTAGCAAGTACGAGCAGTACTTC.